Listed here are 22 T cell receptor beta chains from one sample, sequenced in a study of blood T cell repertoires in COVID-19. Sequenced by immunoSEQ multiplex PCR; TCRdb stores in-frame clones only, minus some. The data show about 100,000 clones, roughly nine tenths seen once. Sequencing was carried out using peripheral blood. These receptors came from a human donor in a cohort sampled during active COVID-19.

V usage is TRBV4-3 and J usage is TRBJ2-1, with 15 nucleotides matching TRBD2. The CDR3 spans 17 residues. The V and J ends lost 3 bases and 5 bases, in that order; junction bases with no gene match: 5. Germline CDR1 LGHNA, CDR2 YSLEER. For the CDR3, the DNA is TGCGCCAGCAGCCACTCCGGGACTAGCGGGAGGAACAATGAGCAGTTCTTC. Translation gives CASSHSGTSGRNNEQFF.

The gene calls are TRBV27 and TRBJ1-6; D is ambiguous. V lost 4 bases to trimming and J lost 7 bases, with 14 bases between them. Germline V gene sequence: CDR1 MNHEY, CDR2 SMNVEV (reference sequence). The CDR3 contains 15 residues. The CDR3 nucleotides read TGTGCCAGCAGTTACCTTAGCCGGGGAAATTCACCCCTCCACTTT. The encoded protein is CASSYLSRGNSPLHF.

This rearrangement joins TRBV7-2 to TRBJ1-6, with D possibly TRBD1 on 6 matching bases. Germline CDR1 and CDR2: SGHTA and FQGNSA. There are 16 residues in the CDR3. Trimming cost V 3 bases and J 1 base, with 10 bases left between them. As DNA, the CDR3 is TGTGCCAGCAGCTTCGTAACAGGGTCCTATAATTCACCCCTCCACTTT. Translation gives CASSFVTGSYNSPLHF.

This clone appeared once. The chain recombines TRBV19 with TRBJ2-7; 8 bases fit TRBD2. V was clipped by 6 bases and J by 4 bases; unmatched bases: 8. Germline V gene data show CDR1 as LNHDA and CDR2 as SQIVND (reference sequence). This CDR3 is 14 amino acids long. The CDR3 region has the DNA TGTGCCAGTAGCCCGGGGGGGGGCTGGTACGAGCAGTACTTC. Residues: CASSPGGGWYEQYF.

The chain has TRBV18 and TRBJ1-6, with a weak D call TRBD1 (5 bases). This CDR3 is 14 amino acids long. With 3 bases removed from V and 5 bases from J, the gap between germline ends came to 8 bases. The germline gives CDR1 KGHSH, CDR2 LQKENI. CDR3 DNA sequence: TGTGCCAGCTCACCGGGCAGGGATAATTCACCCCTCCACTTT. Amino acid sequence: CASSPGRDNSPLHF. Supplemented by reference TRBV18 and TRBJ1-6, the full variable domain reads NAGVMQNPRHLVRRRGQEARLRCSPMKGHSHVYWYRQLPEEGLKFMVYLQKENIIDESGMPKERFSAEFPKEGPSILRIQQVVRGDSAAYFCASSPGRDNSPLHFGNGTRLTVT.

The rearrangement links TRBV28 to TRBJ2-7, with D unclear. Germline values: CDR1 MDHEN, CDR2 SYDVKM. Trimming cost V 2 bases and J 0 bases, with 5 bases left between them. This CDR3 is 13 amino acids long. CDR3 protein: CASSLVHSYEQYF. The CDR3 coding sequence is TGTGCCAGCAGTTTAGTCCACTCCTACGAGCAGTACTTC. Drawing the rest from reference TRBV28 and TRBJ2-7, the complete variable domain is DVKVTQSSRYLVKRTGEKVFLECVQDMDHENMFWYRQDPGLGLRLIYFSYDVKMKEKGDIPEGYSVSREKKERFSLILESASTNQTSMYLCASSLVHSYEQYFGPGTRLTVT.

This sequence joins TRBV11-2 and TRBJ1-1, with D unresolved. Germline CDR1 and CDR2: SGHAT and FQNNGV. The CDR3 covers 15 residues. Trimming left V 5 bases short and J 5 bases short, with 18 bases between. The CDR3 region has the DNA TGTGCCAGCAGCCCCTTTGGTCTAAGTGTGACTGAAGCTTTCTTT. As protein: CASSPFGLSVTEAFF. Variable domain in full (rest from reference TRBV11-2 and TRBJ1-1): EAGVAQSPRYKIIEKRQSVAFWCNPISGHATLYWYQQILGQGPKLLIQFQNNGVVDDSQLPKDRFSAERLKGVDSTLKIQPAKLEDSAVYLCASSPFGLSVTEAFFGQGTRLTVV.

This chain joins TRBV4-2 and TRBJ2-7; 11 bases fit TRBD1. The CDR3 is 15 residues long. Germline V lookup: CDR1 LGHNA, CDR2 YNFKEQ. Trimming cost V 1 base and J 6 bases; bases outside gene matches: 5. The CDR3 nucleotides are TGTGCCAGCAGCCAAGGTTCCGGGACAGGGGGCGAGCAGTACTTC. It encodes CASSQGSGTGGEQYF.

This clone has more than one count but fewer than ten. This rearrangement joins TRBV7-9 to TRBJ1-1; D is ambiguous. The V end lost 3 bases, the J end lost 4 bases, and 6 bases lay between the germline ends. This CDR3 has 12 amino acids. Per the germline V gene, CDR1 is SEHNR and CDR2 is FQNEAQ (reference sequence). The CDR3 reads CASSFTSTEAFF. The CDR3, as DNA: TGTGCCAGCAGCTTTACGAGCACTGAAGCTTTCTTT.

The V call is TRBV7-2, the J call TRBJ2-7; D may be TRBD1 (5 bases). Deletions cut 5 bases from V and 3 bases from J, with 14 bases between. The germline V gene has CDR1 SGHTA and CDR2 FQGNSA. The CDR3 contains 14 residues. As DNA, the CDR3 is TGTGCCAGCAGCAGTTCCGACAGACTCTACGAGCAGTACTTC. It yields the protein CASSSSDRLYEQYF. Filled out from reference TRBV7-2 and TRBJ2-7, the complete variable domain reads GAGVSQSPSNKVTEKGKDVELRCDPISGHTALYWYRQSLGQGLEFLIYFQGNSAPDKSGLPSDRFSAERTGGSVSTLTIQRTQQEDSAVYLCASSSSDRLYEQYFGPGTRLTVT.

For the CDR3, the DNA is TGTGCCAGCAGCTTAGATCTTCGAGCGGGTGTAGGTGAGCAGTTCTTC. It is translated as CASSLDLRAGVGEQFF. V and J are TRBV7-8 and TRBJ2-1, with D perhaps TRBD2 (6 bases). The germline V and J ends were trimmed by 1 base and 9 bases, with 19 bases remaining between them. The germline CDR1 and CDR2 sequences are SGHVS and FQNEAQ. The CDR3 spans 16 residues.

The gene calls are TRBV5-1 and TRBJ2-2; 8 nucleotides align to TRBD1. Losses at the gene ends were 4 bases for V and 6 bases for J; bases not matched to a gene: 11. There are 16 residues in the CDR3. Germline values: CDR1 SGHRS, CDR2 YFSETQ. The CDR3 DNA is TGCGCCAGCAGCAGACTTAAAGACAGGGGCGCCGGGGAGCTGTTTTTT. This sequence encodes CASSRLKDRGAGELFF.

This chain links TRBV10-1 with TRBJ2-7; 11 bases are shared with TRBD2. CDR3 length: 18 residues. V gave up 2 bases and J gave up 5 bases; unmatched junction bases: 14. The germline V gene has CDR1 WNHNN and CDR2 SYGVQD (reference sequence). CDR3 nucleotides: TGCGCCAGCAGTGAGGAGGGGGTACTAGCGGGAGAGTCCCACGAGCAGTACTTC. Translated: CASSEEGVLAGESHEQYF.

V and J are TRBV5-1 and TRBJ2-5; D possibly corresponds to TRBD2 (7 bases). The CDR3 runs 15 residues. Between the trimmed V and J ends, which lost 6 bases and 5 bases, there was a span of 20 bases. The germline gives CDR1 SGHRS, CDR2 YFSETQ. CDR3 in DNA: TGCGCCAGCACAGTGCTGGGGGCCGGGGGGGAGACCCAGTACTTC. As protein: CASTVLGAGGETQYF.

Concerning this clone: Other DNA sequences in the sample encode the same CDR3. This chain joins TRBV3-1 (or the pseudogene TRBV3-2) and TRBJ1-1, with D tentatively TRBD1 (5 bases). The CDR3 runs 13 residues. From germline, CDR1 is LGHDT and CDR2 YNNKEL (reference sequence). Trimming took off 0 bases at V and 5 bases at J, with 7 bases between the two ends. The CDR3 loop is CASSQDRATEAFF. CDR3 sequence (DNA): TGTGCCAGCAGCCAAGACAGGGCAACTGAAGCTTTCTTT.

The chain links TRBV7-9 to TRBJ2-1; TRBD1 might be the D (7 bases). CDR3 size: 15 residues. Between the trimmed V and J ends, which lost 5 bases and 3 bases, there was a span of 14 bases. Germline CDR1 SEHNR, CDR2 FQNEAQ (reference sequence). The CDR3 DNA reads TGTGCCAGCAGCGGGAACAGGGGAGGCTACAATGAGCAGTTCTTC. This codes for CASSGNRGGYNEQFF.

The CDR3 coding sequence is TGTGCGATATCAGACTCCCTCGCAAATGAAAAACTGTTTTTT. As protein: CAISDSLANEKLFF. The V gene is TRBV28, the J gene TRBJ1-4; D is unresolved. The germline V gene encodes CDR1 MDHEN and CDR2 SYDVKM. CDR3 size: 14 residues.

V and J are TRBV7-6 and TRBJ1-4; tentatively, D is TRBD1 (6 bases). From germline, CDR1 is SGHVS and CDR2 FNYEAQ. Trimming removed 5 bases at V and 10 bases at J, with 23 bases between. The CDR3 contains 16 residues. The CDR3 protein is CASSPASQGQFGKLFF. The CDR3 region has the DNA TGTGCCAGCAGCCCCGCGTCTCAGGGGCAATTCGGAAAACTGTTTTTT.

This clone was recorded only once. This rearrangement joins TRBV10-1 to TRBJ2-3; 9 bases fit TRBD2. The V and J ends lost 3 bases and 0 bases, in that order; junction bases with no gene match: 4. In germline, CDR1 is WNHNN, CDR2 SYGVQD (reference sequence). This CDR3 has 16 residues. CDR3 coding DNA: TGCGCCAGCAGTGAATCTAGCGGGGTTAGCACAGATACGCAGTATTTT. Amino acids: CASSESSGVSTDTQYF.

The rearrangement links TRBV9 to TRBJ2-1; 7 nucleotides match TRBD2. The length of the CDR3 is 15 residues. V was clipped by 4 bases and J by 8 bases; unmatched bases: 12. Germline V gene sequence: CDR1 SGDLS, CDR2 YYNGEE. CDR3 sequence (DNA): TGTGCCAGCAGCCCCAGCGGGACCAAATACGATGAGCAGTTCTTC. Amino acids: CASSPSGTKYDEQFF.

The chain joins TRBV7-2 to TRBJ2-7; D unresolved. The CDR3 totals 15 residues. Trimming removed 2 bases at V and 4 bases at J, with 15 bases between. Germline lookup yields CDR1 SGHTA and CDR2 FQGNSA. CDR3 loop: CASSLMEWYPYEQYF. DNA for the CDR3: TGTGCCAGCAGCTTAATGGAGTGGTACCCTTACGAGCAGTACTTC.

The J gene is TRBJ2-1, the V gene TRBV6-5; D remains ambiguous. Germline assignment: CDR1 MNHEY and CDR2 SVGAGI. The CDR3 contains 14 residues. The V end lost 2 bases, the J end lost 6 bases, and 11 bases lay between the germline ends. The CDR3 DNA reads TGTGCCAGCAGTTACGCCGGGTCCCTCAATGAGCAGTTCTTC. It translates to CASSYAGSLNEQFF.